The next 28 T cell receptor beta chains were all read from a single sample in a study of T-cell reconstitution after alpha-beta-depleted transplantation in children. Unique molecular identifiers were built into the TCRbeta library. TCRdb independently ran MiXCR on the PCR reads; one entry per CDR3 protein. This table has just over 7,500 distinct CDR3 sequences, about 13% appearing once. The sample in question was PBMCs, mostly from graft donor cells, obtained 60 days after TCRalphabeta/CD19-depleted stem cell transplant. The receptors shown here come from a patient younger than 10 who had a stem cell transplant for inherited bone marrow failure, so the T cells may come from the graft donor.

This clonotype counts as large. The CDR3 DNA is TGCAGTGCTGCAGGGGGCCATGGGGCCAACGTCCTGACTTTC. Protein: CSAAGGHGANVLTF. The gene calls are TRBV20-1 and TRBJ2-6, with TRBD1 matching over 8 bases. Germline V gene data show CDR1 as DFQATT and CDR2 as SNEGSKA (reference sequence). CDR3 size: 14 residues. With V trimmed by 5 bases and J by 3 bases, 3 bases remained unmatched.

In its sample, this clonotype was seen many times. The DNA of the CDR3 is TGTGCCAGCAGCTTAAATGCGCAGCGCAATGAGCAGTTCTTC. Its protein is CASSLNAQRNEQFF. The chain recombines TRBV7-3 with TRBJ2-1; D not certain. This CDR3 has 14 amino acids. CDR1 and CDR2 (germline): SGHTA, FQGTGA. V shed 1 base and J shed 6 bases, with 10 bases lying between them.

This clonotype was detected many times. The V call is TRBV15, the J call TRBJ2-3; 9 bases are a match to TRBD2. The CDR3 is 17 residues long. The germline CDR1 and CDR2 sequences are LNHNV and YYDKDF (reference sequence). V lost 0 bases and J lost 2; bases outside the gene matches: 6. For the CDR3, the DNA is TGTGCCACCAGCAGAGATCGACTAGCGGACTACACAGATACGCAGTATTTT. Its protein is CATSRDRLADYTDTQYF.

The chain carries TRBV10-3 and TRBJ2-3; no firm D call. This CDR3 region has 14 residues. Germline CDR1 ENHRY, CDR2 SYGVKD. V was shortened by 0 bases and J by 4 bases, with 8 bases between the two germline ends. Here the CDR3 reads CAISESGLADTQYF. CDR3 nucleotides: TGTGCCATCAGTGAGTCGGGGTTAGCAGATACGCAGTATTTT.

This clonotype was recorded at least ten times. The chain carries TRBV7-2 and TRBJ1-5; unclear D gene. CDR3 length: 13 amino acids. V was trimmed by 6 bases and J by 0 bases, leaving 6 bases between them. Germline CDR1 reads SGHTA; CDR2 reads FQGNSA. The CDR3 sequence: CASRQYSNQPQHF. Written as DNA, the CDR3 is TGTGCCAGCAGACAGTATAGCAATCAGCCCCAGCATTTT.

The chain combines TRBV4-3 with TRBJ2-5; no definite D call. Germline values: CDR1 LGHNA, CDR2 YSLEER. The CDR3 totals 14 residues. V lost 1 base and J lost 4, with 10 bases in between. Here the CDR3 reads CASSQGVDGETQYF. CDR3 coding DNA: TGCGCCAGCAGCCAAGGGGTTGACGGAGAGACCCAGTACTTC.

This clonotype showed up many times. This chain uses TRBV7-9 with TRBJ2-7, with a weak D call TRBD2 (5 bases). This CDR3 region has 15 residues. Germline values: CDR1 SEHNR, CDR2 FQNEAQ (reference sequence). V lost 5 bases to trimming and J lost 4 bases, with 18 bases between them. The CDR3 protein is CASSPRGGRNYEQYF. In DNA, the CDR3 is TGTGCCAGCAGCCCACGTGGAGGTCGGAATTACGAGCAGTACTTC. Using reference TRBV7-9 and TRBJ2-7 for the parts outside the CDR3, the full variable domain is DTGVSQNPRHKITKRGQNVTFRCDPISEHNRLYWYRQTLGQGPEFLTYFQNEAQLEKSRLLSDRFSAERPKGSFSTLEIQRTEQGDSAMYLCASSPRGGRNYEQYFGPGTRLTVT.

This clonotype was detected many times. The gene calls are TRBV12-3 or TRBV12-4 and TRBJ1-5, with D tentatively TRBD1 (5 bases). The CDR3 runs 14 residues. Deletions cut 5 bases from V and 4 bases from J, with 12 bases between. CDR3 in amino acids: CASSVLQGNQPQHF. CDR3 DNA sequence: TGTGCCAGCAGTGTACTTCAGGGAAATCAGCCCCAGCATTTT.

This clonotype was counted at least ten times. As DNA, the CDR3 is TGTGCCAGCAGCCACCCGCCCCTGGAAGGGGTAGACACCGGGGAGCTGTTTTTT. This sequence encodes CASSHPPLEGVDTGELFF. The chain couples TRBV3-1 to TRBJ2-2; the D gene is possibly TRBD1 (5 bases). CDR1 is LGHDT, CDR2 YNNKEL, per germline (reference sequence). The CDR3 has 18 residues. V was cut by 3 bases and J by 3 bases, with 20 bases left in between. The full variable domain, in which reference TRBV3-1 and TRBJ2-2 provide the parts outside the CDR3, is DTAVSQTPKYLVTQMGNDKSIKCEQNLGHDTMYWYKQDSKKFLKIMFSYNNKELIINETVPNRFSPKSPDKAHLNLHINSLELGDSAVYFCASSHPPLEGVDTGELFFGEGSRLTVL.

This clonotype showed up many times. This sequence joins TRBV5-1 and TRBJ2-3; TRBD2 matches at 13 bases. Per the germline V gene, CDR1 is SGHRS and CDR2 is YFSETQ. V lost 0 bases and J lost 4; bases outside the gene matches: 5. The CDR3 extends over 17 amino acids. The CDR3: CASSLVTSGRRSDTQYF. The CDR3 DNA sequence: TGCGCCAGCAGCTTGGTGACTAGCGGGAGGCGGTCAGATACGCAGTATTTT.

The genes are TRBV20-1 and TRBJ2-5, with D tentatively TRBD1 (5 bases). Trimming took 0 bases from V and 1 from J, leaving 9 bases between them. Germline assignment: CDR1 DFQATT and CDR2 SNEGSKA (reference sequence). The CDR3 spans 14 residues. The CDR3 spells CSAREAGFQETQYF. Here the CDR3 DNA reads TGCAGTGCTAGAGAGGCAGGGTTCCAAGAGACCCAGTACTTC.

The table lists this clonotype with many counts. The gene calls are TRBV7-9 and TRBJ2-3, with D unclear. The CDR3 length is 14 residues. Germline V CDR1 and CDR2: SEHNR, FQNEAQ (reference sequence). Trimming pared 5 bases from V and 4 bases from J, leaving 13 bases between. In nucleotides, the CDR3 is TGTGCCAGCAGCCGAGTTCTGTCATCAGATACGCAGTATTTT. Its protein product is CASSRVLSSDTQYF.

By frequency in the sample, this clonotype is medium-sized. The chain links TRBV7-2 to TRBJ1-1; 7 nucleotides match TRBD1. The germline V gene has CDR1 SGHTA and CDR2 FQGNSA. This CDR3 is 13 amino acids long. V was clipped by 7 bases and J by 5 bases; unmatched bases: 7. CDR3 DNA: TGTGCCAGCAACTATAACAGGGGAACTGAAGCTTTCTTT. This codes for CASNYNRGTEAFF.

This clonotype was observed at least ten times. The chain recombines TRBV21-1 with TRBJ2-7; the D call TRBD1 from the table was never checked on the DNA. TRBV21-1 counts as a pseudogene. The CDR3 covers 17 residues. The CDR3 DNA follows: TGTGCCAGCAGCAAAGGGGAGGAGCAGACAGGGTCCTACGAGCAGTACTTC. Protein product: CASSKGEEQTGSYEQYF.

This clonotype was detected ten times or more. The chain recombines TRBV25-1 with TRBJ1-5, with D unclear. This CDR3 contains 14 residues. Trimming cost V 5 bases and J 1 base, with 9 bases left between them. The V gene's germline CDR1 is MGHDK and CDR2 SYGVNS. The CDR3 reads CASSHPESNQPQHF. CDR3 nucleotides: TGTGCCAGCAGTCATCCCGAGAGCAATCAGCCCCAGCATTTT. Together with reference TRBV25-1 and TRBJ1-5, the CDR3 gives the full variable domain: EADIYQTPRYLVIGTGKKITLECSQTMGHDKMYWYQQDPGMELHLIHYSYGVNSTEKGDLSSESTVSRIRTEHFPLTLESARPSHTSQYLCASSHPESNQPQHFGDGTRLSIL.

The chain carries TRBV11-1 and TRBJ2-5; D assignment may be TRBD1 or TRBD2 (6 bases each). Looked up from germline, CDR1 is SGHAT and CDR2 is FQDESV (reference sequence). Trimming removed 1 base at V and 5 bases at J, with 20 bases between. This CDR3 comprises 17 residues. The CDR3 region has the DNA TGTGCCAGCAGCTTAGGCGGTAATGGGGGGCATGGGGAGACCCAGTACTTC. As protein: CASSLGGNGGHGETQYF.

This clonotype is labeled as medium-sized. The V and J genes are TRBV24-1 and TRBJ2-1; D may match TRBD1 or TRBD2 (5 bases each). The CDR3 is 15 residues long. Trimming cost V 6 bases and J 4 bases, with 15 bases left between them. Germline lookup yields CDR1 KGHDR and CDR2 SFDVKD. The CDR3 bases are TGTGCCACCAGTTCGGGACGGGTGCAGTACAATGAGCAGTTCTTC. Protein product: CATSSGRVQYNEQFF.

This clonotype was observed at least ten times. This chain links TRBV28 with TRBJ2-5, with D maybe TRBD1 (6 bases). The CDR3 runs 13 residues. V was trimmed by 0 bases and J by 6 bases, leaving 8 bases between them. Looked up from germline, CDR1 is MDHEN and CDR2 is SYDVKM. For the CDR3, the DNA is TGTGCCAGCAGTTTATGGGGGGCCAAGACCCAGTACTTC. Translating it yields CASSLWGAKTQYF. Looking up the rest from reference TRBV28 and TRBJ2-5 gives the full variable domain: DVKVTQSSRYLVKRTGEKVFLECVQDMDHENMFWYRQDPGLGLRLIYFSYDVKMKEKGDIPEGYSVSREKKERFSLILESASTNQTSMYLCASSLWGAKTQYFGPGTRLLVL.

This clonotype was counted ten times or more. V is TRBV3-1 and J is TRBJ2-1; the match to TRBD2 covers 7 bases. CDR1 and CDR2 from the germline V gene are LGHDT and YNNKEL (reference sequence). V trimming: 4 bases; J trimming: 2 bases; junction bases outside the gene matches: 8. The CDR3 runs 16 residues. The CDR3 DNA sequence: TGTGCCAGCAGCCTTCGAGCGGGGATAACCTACAATGAGCAGTTCTTC. Its translation is CASSLRAGITYNEQFF.

This clonotype came up many times. J is TRBJ2-1 and V is TRBV9, with D tentatively TRBD2 (7 bases). The V gene lost 0 bases and the J gene lost 3 bases, with 13 bases spanning the gap. Looked up from germline, CDR1 is SGDLS and CDR2 is YYNGEE. The CDR3 sequence is 16 residues long. The DNA for the CDR3 is TGTGCCAGCAGCGTAGGGGGGGGCATCCACTACAATGAGCAGTTCTTC. Amino acid sequence: CASSVGGGIHYNEQFF.

This clonotype occurred many times. The V and J genes are TRBV7-2 and TRBJ1-2, with 8 bases that match TRBD1. Germline CDR1 SGHTA, CDR2 FQGNSA. The CDR3 totals 16 residues. Unmatched junction bases numbered 10, after V lost 5 bases and J lost 2 bases. CDR3 residues: CASSAGQGGWNYGYTF. The CDR3 region has the DNA TGTGCCAGCAGCGCCGGACAGGGAGGTTGGAACTATGGCTACACCTTC.

In its sample, this clonotype was seen many times. This chain connects TRBV7-9 to TRBJ1-4; a possible D gene is TRBD1 (5 bases). The germline CDR1 and CDR2 sequences are SEHNR and FQNEAQ (reference sequence). The CDR3 runs to 14 residues. V was cut by 2 bases and J by 10 bases, with 14 bases left in between. CDR3 DNA: TGTGCCAGCAGCTTAAAAGGGGAGAAGGCAAAACTGTTTTTT. It specifies CASSLKGEKAKLFF.

This clonotype occurred many times. This chain links TRBV4-1 with TRBJ2-1, with TRBD2 matching over 14 bases. Trimming cost V 4 bases and J 12 bases; bases outside gene matches: 8. CDR1 and CDR2 (germline): MGHRA, YSYEKL. This CDR3 is 15 amino acids long. In DNA form, the CDR3 reads TGCGCCAGCAGCCCTGAAAGGACTAGCGGGAGGCCGCAGTTCTTC. Encoded protein: CASSPERTSGRPQFF.

This clonotype was seen ten or more times. The V gene is TRBV7-9, the J gene TRBJ2-1, with a tentative D call TRBD2 (6 bases). The CDR3 is 16 amino acids. The V and J ends lost 4 bases and 4 bases respectively, with 17 bases between them. From germline, CDR1 is SEHNR and CDR2 FQNEAQ (reference sequence). The CDR3 DNA follows: TGTGCCAGCAGCTCGACAGCGGGCCCTCATTACAATGAGCAGTTCTTC. Its translation is CASSSTAGPHYNEQFF.

This clonotype was recorded at least ten times. The V gene is TRBV5-1, the J gene TRBJ2-3, with unresolved D. Germline V CDR1 and CDR2: SGHRS, YFSETQ. Trimming took 0 bases from V and 2 from J, leaving 7 bases between them. The length of the CDR3 is 14 residues. In DNA form, the CDR3 reads TGCGCCAGCAGCTTGGGGGCGGACACAGATACGCAGTATTTT. Its translation is CASSLGADTDTQYF.

This clonotype appeared many times. The chain uses TRBV21-1 and TRBJ1-1; the tabulated D call, TRBD1, remains unverified against the DNA. TRBV21-1 is a known pseudogene. The CDR3 runs 13 residues. The CDR3 sequence is CASSKTGGTEAFF. As DNA, the CDR3 is TGTGCCAGCAGCAAAACAGGGGGCACTGAAGCTTTCTTT.

The table lists this clonotype with many counts. This chain uses TRBV7-9 with TRBJ1-1; TRBD1 is a possible D gene (5 bases). The CDR3 length is 15 residues. The germline V and J ends were trimmed by 5 bases and 1 base, with 14 bases remaining between them. Per the germline V gene, CDR1 is SEHNR and CDR2 is FQNEAQ (reference sequence). CDR3: CASSIGWGPNTEAFF. The CDR3 bases are TGTGCCAGCAGCATCGGGTGGGGACCGAACACTGAAGCTTTCTTT.

This clonotype showed up many times. This chain joins TRBV7-9 and TRBJ2-4; perhaps TRBD2 as D (5 bases). V lost 1 base, J lost 6 bases, and 10 bases lay in between. The germline V gene has CDR1 SEHNR and CDR2 FQNEAQ (reference sequence). The CDR3 loop spans 14 amino acids. The CDR3 nucleotides read TGTGCCAGCAGCTTAGTCGGGATGGGAAACATTCAGTACTTC. Its translation is CASSLVGMGNIQYF. The whole variable domain, remainder taken from reference TRBV7-9 and TRBJ2-4, is DTGVSQNPRHKITKRGQNVTFRCDPISEHNRLYWYRQTLGQGPEFLTYFQNEAQLEKSRLLSDRFSAERPKGSFSTLEIQRTEQGDSAMYLCASSLVGMGNIQYFGAGTRLSVL.